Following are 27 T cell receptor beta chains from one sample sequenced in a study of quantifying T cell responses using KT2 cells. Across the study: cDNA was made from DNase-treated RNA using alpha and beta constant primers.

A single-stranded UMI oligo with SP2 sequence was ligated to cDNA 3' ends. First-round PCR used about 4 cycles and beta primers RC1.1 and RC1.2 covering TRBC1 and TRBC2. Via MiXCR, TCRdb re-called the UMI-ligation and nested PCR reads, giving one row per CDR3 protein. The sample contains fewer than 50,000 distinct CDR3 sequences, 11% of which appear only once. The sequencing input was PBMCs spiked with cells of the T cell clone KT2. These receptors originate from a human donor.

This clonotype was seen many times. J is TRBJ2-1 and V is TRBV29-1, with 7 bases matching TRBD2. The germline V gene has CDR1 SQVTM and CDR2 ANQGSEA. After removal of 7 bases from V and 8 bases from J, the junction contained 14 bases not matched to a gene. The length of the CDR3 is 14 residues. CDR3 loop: CSGIRASGQDEQFF. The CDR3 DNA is TGCAGCGGTATCCGGGCTAGCGGTCAGGATGAGCAGTTCTTC.

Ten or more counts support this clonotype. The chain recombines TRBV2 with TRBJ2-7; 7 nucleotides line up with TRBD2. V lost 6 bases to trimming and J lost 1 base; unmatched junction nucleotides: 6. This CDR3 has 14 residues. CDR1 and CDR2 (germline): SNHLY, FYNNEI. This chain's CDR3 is CASSDRTSSYEQYF. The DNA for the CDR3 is TGTGCCAGCAGCGACCGGACTAGTTCCTACGAGCAGTACTTC.

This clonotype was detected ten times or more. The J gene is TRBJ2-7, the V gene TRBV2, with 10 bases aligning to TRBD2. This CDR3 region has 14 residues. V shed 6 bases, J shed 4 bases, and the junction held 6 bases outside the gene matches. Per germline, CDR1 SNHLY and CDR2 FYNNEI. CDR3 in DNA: TGTGCCAGCAGGGCTAGCGGGAGTGTGTACGAGCAGTACTTC. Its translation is CASRASGSVYEQYF.

The CDR3 spells CSARAGEKRGINSPLHF. DNA of the CDR3: TGCAGTGCTAGGGCAGGGGAGAAGAGGGGGATTAATTCACCCCTCCACTTT. The chain joins TRBV20-1 to TRBJ1-6, with D possibly being TRBD1 (6 bases). The V end was cut by 3 bases, the J end by 6 bases, with 21 bases between. Germline CDR1 and CDR2: DFQATT and SNEGSKA (reference sequence). CDR3 length: 17 amino acids.

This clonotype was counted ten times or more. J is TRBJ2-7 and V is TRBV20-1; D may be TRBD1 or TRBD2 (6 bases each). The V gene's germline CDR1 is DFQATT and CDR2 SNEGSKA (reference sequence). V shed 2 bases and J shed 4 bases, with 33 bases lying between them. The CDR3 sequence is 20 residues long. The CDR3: CSARSGYRTVYRGVEYEQYF. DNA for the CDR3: TGCAGTGCTAGATCCGGATATAGGACAGTCTACCGCGGGGTCGAGTACGAGCAGTACTTC.

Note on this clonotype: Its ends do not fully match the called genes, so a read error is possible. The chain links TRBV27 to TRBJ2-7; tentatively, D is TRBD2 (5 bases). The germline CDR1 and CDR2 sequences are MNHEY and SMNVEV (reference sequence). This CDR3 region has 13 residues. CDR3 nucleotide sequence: TGTGCCAGCGGTTTATCTTCGGGGTACGAGCAGTACTTC. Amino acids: CASGLSSGYEQYF.

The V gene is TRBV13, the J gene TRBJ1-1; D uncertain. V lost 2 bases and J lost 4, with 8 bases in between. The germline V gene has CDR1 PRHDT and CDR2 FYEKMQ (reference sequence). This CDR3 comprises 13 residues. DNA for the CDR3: TGTGCCAGCAGCTTAAATGTATTCACTGAAGCTTTCTTT. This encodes CASSLNVFTEAFF. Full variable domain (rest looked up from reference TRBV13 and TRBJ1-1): AAGVIQSPRHLIKEKRETATLKCYPIPRHDTVYWYQQGPGQDPQFLISFYEKMQSDKGSIPDRFSAQQFSDYHSELNMSSLELGDSALYFCASSLNVFTEAFFGQGTRLTVV.

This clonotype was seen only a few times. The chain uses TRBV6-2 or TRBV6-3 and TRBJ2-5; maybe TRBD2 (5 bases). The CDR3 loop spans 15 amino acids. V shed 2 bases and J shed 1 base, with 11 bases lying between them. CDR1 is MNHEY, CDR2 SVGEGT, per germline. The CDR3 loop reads CASSYTGISQETQYF. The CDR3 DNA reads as TGTGCCAGCAGTTACACGGGGATCTCCCAAGAGACCCAGTACTTC.

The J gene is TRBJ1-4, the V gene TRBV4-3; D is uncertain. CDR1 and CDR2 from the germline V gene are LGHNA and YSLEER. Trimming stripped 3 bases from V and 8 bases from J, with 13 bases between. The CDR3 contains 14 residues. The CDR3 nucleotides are TGCGCCAGCAGCCAGCGGACCCCTGGGGAAAAACTGTTTTTT. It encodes CASSQRTPGEKLFF.

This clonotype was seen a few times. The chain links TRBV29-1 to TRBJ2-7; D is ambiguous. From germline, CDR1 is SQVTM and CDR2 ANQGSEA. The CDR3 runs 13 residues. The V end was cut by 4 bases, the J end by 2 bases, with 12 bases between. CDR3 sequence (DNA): TGCAGCGTTGCATTACCAAGGGCCTACGAGCAGTACTTC. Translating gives CSVALPRAYEQYF.

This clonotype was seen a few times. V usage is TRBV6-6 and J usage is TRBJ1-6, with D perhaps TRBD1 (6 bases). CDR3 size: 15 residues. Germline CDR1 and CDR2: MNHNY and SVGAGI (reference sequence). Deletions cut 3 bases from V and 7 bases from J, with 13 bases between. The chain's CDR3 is CASSYTRGDNSPLHF. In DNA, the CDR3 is TGTGCCAGCAGTTATACGAGGGGGGACAATTCACCCCTCCACTTT.

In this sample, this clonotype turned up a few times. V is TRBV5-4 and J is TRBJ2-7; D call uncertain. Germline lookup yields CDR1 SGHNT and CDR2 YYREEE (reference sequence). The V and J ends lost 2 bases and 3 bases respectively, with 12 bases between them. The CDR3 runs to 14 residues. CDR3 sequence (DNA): TGTGCCAGCAGCTTCTCAACGGGCCGCTACGAGCAGTACTTC. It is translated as CASSFSTGRYEQYF.

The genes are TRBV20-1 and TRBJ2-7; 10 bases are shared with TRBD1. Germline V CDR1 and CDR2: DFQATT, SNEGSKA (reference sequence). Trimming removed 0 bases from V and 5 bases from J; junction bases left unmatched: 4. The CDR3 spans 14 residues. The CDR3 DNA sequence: TGCAGTGCTAGAGATTCCGGACAGGGGGACGAGCAGTACTTC. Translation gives CSARDSGQGDEQYF.

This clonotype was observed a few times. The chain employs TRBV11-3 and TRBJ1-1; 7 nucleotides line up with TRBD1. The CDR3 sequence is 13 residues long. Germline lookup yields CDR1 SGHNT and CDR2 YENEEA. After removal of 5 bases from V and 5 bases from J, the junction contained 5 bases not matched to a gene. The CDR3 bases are TGTGCCAGCAGCCTAACAGGGGCGACTGAAGCTTTCTTT. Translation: CASSLTGATEAFF.

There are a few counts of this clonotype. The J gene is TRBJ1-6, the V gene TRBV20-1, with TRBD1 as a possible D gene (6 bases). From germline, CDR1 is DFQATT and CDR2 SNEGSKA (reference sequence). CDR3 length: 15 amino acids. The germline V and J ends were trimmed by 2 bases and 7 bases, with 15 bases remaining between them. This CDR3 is CSARRDIRGNSPLHF. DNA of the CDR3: TGCAGTGCTAGAAGGGACATAAGGGGGAATTCACCCCTCCACTTT.

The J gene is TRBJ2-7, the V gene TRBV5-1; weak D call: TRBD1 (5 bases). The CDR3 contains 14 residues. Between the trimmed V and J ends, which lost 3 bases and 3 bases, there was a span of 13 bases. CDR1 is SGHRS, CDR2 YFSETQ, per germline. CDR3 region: CASSSLDKFYEQYF. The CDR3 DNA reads TGCGCCAGCAGCTCCCTGGACAAATTCTACGAGCAGTACTTC. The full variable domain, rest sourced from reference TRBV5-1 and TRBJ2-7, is KAGVTQTPRYLIKTRGQQVTLSCSPISGHRSVSWYQQTPGQGLQFLFEYFSETQRNKGNFPGRFSGRQFSNSRSEMNVSTLELGDSALYLCASSSLDKFYEQYFGPGTRLTVT.

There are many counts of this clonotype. The CDR3 is CATSDPTSPGLKQFF. In nucleotides, the CDR3 is TGTGCCACCAGTGACCCCACTAGTCCGGGGTTGAAGCAGTTCTTC. The rearrangement joins TRBV24-1 to TRBJ2-1, with D possibly matching TRBD2 (5 bases). The CDR3 covers 15 residues. Germline assignment: CDR1 KGHDR and CDR2 SFDVKD. V lost 4 bases to trimming and J lost 11 bases, with 20 bases between them.

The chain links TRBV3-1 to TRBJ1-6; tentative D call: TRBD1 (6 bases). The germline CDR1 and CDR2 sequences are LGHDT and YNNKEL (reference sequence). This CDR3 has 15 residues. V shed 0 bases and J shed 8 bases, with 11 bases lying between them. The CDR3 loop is CASSQDRGPHSPLHF. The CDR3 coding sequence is TGTGCCAGCAGCCAAGACAGGGGCCCCCATTCACCCCTCCACTTT.

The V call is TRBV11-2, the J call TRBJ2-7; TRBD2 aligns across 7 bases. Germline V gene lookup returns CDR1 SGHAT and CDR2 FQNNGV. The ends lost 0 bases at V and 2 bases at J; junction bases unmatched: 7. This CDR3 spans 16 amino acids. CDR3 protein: CASSLEVPSGPYEQYF. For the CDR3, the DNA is TGTGCCAGCAGCTTAGAGGTTCCTAGCGGACCCTACGAGCAGTACTTC. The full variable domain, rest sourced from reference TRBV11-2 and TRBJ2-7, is EAGVAQSPRYKIIEKRQSVAFWCNPISGHATLYWYQQILGQGPKLLIQFQNNGVVDDSQLPKDRFSAERLKGVDSTLKIQPAKLEDSAVYLCASSLEVPSGPYEQYFGPGTRLTVT.

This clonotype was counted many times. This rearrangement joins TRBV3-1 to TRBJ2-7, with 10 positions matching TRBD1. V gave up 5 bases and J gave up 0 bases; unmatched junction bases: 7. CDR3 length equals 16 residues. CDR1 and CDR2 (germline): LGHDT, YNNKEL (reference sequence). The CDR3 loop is CASSLGQGDTSYEQYF. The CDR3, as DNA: TGTGCCAGCAGCTTAGGACAGGGGGATACCTCCTACGAGCAGTACTTC.

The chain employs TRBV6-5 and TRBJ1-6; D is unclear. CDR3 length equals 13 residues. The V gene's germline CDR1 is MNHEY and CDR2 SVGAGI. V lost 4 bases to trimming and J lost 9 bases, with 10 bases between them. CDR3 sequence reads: CASSWIGRSPLHF. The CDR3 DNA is TGTGCCAGCAGTTGGATAGGTCGTTCACCCCTCCACTTT.

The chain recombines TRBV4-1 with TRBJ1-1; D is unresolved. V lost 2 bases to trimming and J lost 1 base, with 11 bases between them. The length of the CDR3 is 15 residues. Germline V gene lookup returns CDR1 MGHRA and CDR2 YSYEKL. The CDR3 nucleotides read TGCGCCAGCAGCCAATATTTGATCGCGAACACTGAAGCTTTCTTT. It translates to CASSQYLIANTEAFF.

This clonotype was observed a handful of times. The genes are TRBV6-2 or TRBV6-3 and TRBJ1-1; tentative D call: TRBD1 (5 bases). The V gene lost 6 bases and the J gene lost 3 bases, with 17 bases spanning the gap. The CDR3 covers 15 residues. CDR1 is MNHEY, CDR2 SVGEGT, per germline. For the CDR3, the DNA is TGTGCCAGCAGGGGGGACGAAACGGGGTACACTGAAGCTTTCTTT. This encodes CASRGDETGYTEAFF.

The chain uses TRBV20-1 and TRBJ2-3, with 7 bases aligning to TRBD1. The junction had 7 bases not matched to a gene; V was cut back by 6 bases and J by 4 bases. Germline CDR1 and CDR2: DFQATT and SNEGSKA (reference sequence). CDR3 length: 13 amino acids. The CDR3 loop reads CSANPTGADTQYF. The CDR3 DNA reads TGCAGTGCCAATCCTACAGGGGCAGATACGCAGTATTTT.

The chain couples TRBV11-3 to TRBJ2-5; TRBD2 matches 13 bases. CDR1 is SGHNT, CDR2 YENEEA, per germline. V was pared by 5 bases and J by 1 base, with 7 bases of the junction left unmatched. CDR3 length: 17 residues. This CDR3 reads CASSGTSGEGSQETQYF. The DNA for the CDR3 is TGTGCCAGCAGCGGGACTAGCGGGGAGGGATCCCAAGAGACCCAGTACTTC.

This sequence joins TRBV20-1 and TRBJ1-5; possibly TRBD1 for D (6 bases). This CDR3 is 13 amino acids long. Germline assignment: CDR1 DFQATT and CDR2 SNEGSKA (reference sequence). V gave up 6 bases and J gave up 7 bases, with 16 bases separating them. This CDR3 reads CSALRQVGQPQHF. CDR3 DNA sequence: TGCAGTGCCTTGAGACAGGTCGGACAGCCCCAGCATTTT.

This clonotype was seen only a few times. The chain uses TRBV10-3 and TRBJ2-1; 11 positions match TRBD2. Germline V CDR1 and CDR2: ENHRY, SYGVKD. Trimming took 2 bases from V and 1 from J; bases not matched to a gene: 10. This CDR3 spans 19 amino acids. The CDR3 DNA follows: TGTGCCATCAGTGAGATACTAGCGGGAGTGTCCAATTCCTACAATGAGCAGTTCTTC. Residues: CAISEILAGVSNSYNEQFF.